Below are 18 T cell receptor beta chains sequenced from a single sample in a study of beta chain features in type 1 diabetes. The authors reverse transcribed all of the isolated RNA, so sequencing captured expressed TCRB transcripts. Sequencing used immunoSEQ multiplex PCR; TCRdb keeps in-frame clones, though not all of them. This repertoire shows roughly 330,000 clones, roughly 11% found once; its top ten account for about 0.014%. Material for sequencing was naive CD4+ T cells from blood. The origin of the receptors is a woman in her 30s in good health.

The chain recombines TRBV27 with TRBJ2-3, with unresolved D. This CDR3 is built from 13 residues. The germline V gene encodes CDR1 MNHEY and CDR2 SMNVEV (reference sequence). V was pared by 3 bases and J by 0 bases, with 4 bases between. This CDR3 reads CASSFRSTDTQYF. For the CDR3, the DNA is TGTGCCAGCAGTTTCCGGAGCACAGATACGCAGTATTTT.

The chain uses TRBV19 and TRBJ2-5; a weak D match, TRBD2 (7 bases). The length of the CDR3 is 15 residues. The V and J ends lost 7 bases and 4 bases respectively, with 19 bases between them. CDR1 is LNHDA and CDR2 is SQIVND in the germline V gene (reference sequence). The CDR3 reads CASTAMGGGGETQYF. CDR3 nucleotides: TGTGCCAGTACCGCGATGGGGGGAGGGGGAGAGACCCAGTACTTC.

This clone occurred a few times. V usage is TRBV7-2 and J usage is TRBJ2-5, with 9 bases aligning to TRBD2. The CDR3 runs 15 residues. With V trimmed by 5 bases and J by 5 bases, 9 bases remained unmatched. Germline V gives CDR1 SGHTA, CDR2 FQGNSA. The CDR3 nucleotides read TGTGCCAGCAGCCCCGGACTAGCGAGAATGGAGACCCAGTACTTC. Its translation is CASSPGLARMETQYF. Based on the CDR3 plus reference TRBV7-2 and TRBJ2-5, the full variable domain is GAGVSQSPSNKVTEKGKDVELRCDPISGHTALYWYRQSLGQGLEFLIYFQGNSAPDKSGLPSDRFSAERTGGSVSTLTIQRTQQEDSAVYLCASSPGLARMETQYFGPGTRLLVL.

This clone has more than one count but fewer than ten. J is TRBJ2-7 and V is TRBV29-1; 10 bases are a match to TRBD2. V lost 8 bases and J lost 1; bases outside the gene matches: 5. There are 13 residues in the CDR3. CDR1 SQVTM and CDR2 ANQGSEA come from the germline V gene. The CDR3 region is CSTRAGGSYEQYF. Written as DNA, the CDR3 is TGCAGCACAAGAGCGGGAGGGTCCTACGAGCAGTACTTC.

This clone was found a few times. DNA of the CDR3: TGTGCCAGTAGTCTGTGGACAGGGTTGAACACTGAAGCTTTCTTT. This sequence encodes CASSLWTGLNTEAFF. J is TRBJ1-1 and V is TRBV19; TRBD1 agrees at 8 bases. This CDR3 region has 15 residues. Germline V gene lookup returns CDR1 LNHDA and CDR2 SQIVND (reference sequence). The J segment lost 0 bases and the V segment lost 5 bases, leaving 5 bases of the junction unmatched.

This clone turned up a few times. The chain combines TRBV28 with TRBJ2-5, with D unclear. Germline lookup yields CDR1 MDHEN and CDR2 SYDVKM. The CDR3 has 13 residues. V was pared by 6 bases and J by 2 bases, with 10 bases between. The CDR3 here is CASRSTAQETQYF. In DNA form, the CDR3 reads TGTGCCAGCAGGAGTACTGCACAAGAGACCCAGTACTTC.

This clone was observed a few times. The chain links TRBV20-1 to TRBJ1-4; no definite D call. The CDR3 is 11 residues long. V was cut by 3 bases and J by 7 bases, with 6 bases left in between. Germline CDR1 is DFQATT and CDR2 is SNEGSKA (reference sequence). The CDR3 coding sequence is TGCAGTGCTAGGCGATTTGAAAAACTGTTTTTT. Residues: CSARRFEKLFF.

This clone was seen only a few times. The chain has TRBV4-2 and TRBJ2-1; 9 nucleotides match TRBD2. The V segment lost 6 bases and the J segment 9 bases; nucleotides outside the gene matches: 6. This CDR3 has 13 amino acids. In germline, CDR1 is LGHNA, CDR2 YNFKEQ. The DNA for the CDR3 is TGTGCCAGCAGGGGACTAGCTAGGGGTGAGCAGTTCTTC. It yields the protein CASRGLARGEQFF.

This chain links TRBV6-5 with TRBJ2-2; 7 nucleotides line up with TRBD2. Germline trimming cut 8 bases from V and 0 bases from J; bases unmatched to any gene: 6. The CDR3 has 15 residues. Germline V CDR1 and CDR2: MNHEY, SVGAGI. The CDR3 sequence is CASGRGPTNTGELFF. CDR3 nucleotide sequence: TGTGCCAGCGGGAGGGGACCCACGAACACCGGGGAGCTGTTTTTT.

This sequence joins TRBV28 and TRBJ1-2; unclear D gene. The V gene lost 8 bases and the J gene lost 3 bases, with 16 bases spanning the gap. The CDR3 covers 14 residues. CDR1 and CDR2 from the germline V gene are MDHEN and SYDVKM. The CDR3 bases are TGTGCCAGCCTCCCGCCCGGGTCTGACTATGGCTACACCTTC. Translated: CASLPPGSDYGYTF.

This sequence joins TRBV7-3 and TRBJ2-5, with 15 positions matching TRBD2. Germline CDR1 SGHTA, CDR2 FQGTGA. Germline trimming cut 1 base from V and 5 bases from J; bases unmatched to any gene: 14. The CDR3 has 20 amino acids. CDR3 sequence: CASSLNPGLAGGPRWETQYF. For the CDR3, the DNA is TGTGCCAGCAGCTTAAACCCTGGACTAGCGGGAGGGCCGCGTTGGGAGACCCAGTACTTC.

The rearrangement links TRBV7-2 to TRBJ2-3, with unresolved D. V was shortened by 4 bases and J by 2 bases, with 10 bases between the two germline ends. The CDR3 totals 14 residues. CDR1 is SGHTA, CDR2 FQGNSA, per germline. The CDR3 coding sequence is TGTGCCAGCAGCTCTCGGAGTTACACAGATACGCAGTATTTT. It codes for CASSSRSYTDTQYF.

The rearrangement joins TRBV18 to TRBJ2-7; TRBD2 is a possible D gene (5 bases). The germline V gene has CDR1 KGHSH and CDR2 LQKENI. Trimming removed 0 bases at V and 3 bases at J, with 18 bases between. The CDR3 totals 17 residues. CDR3 nucleotide sequence: TGTGCCAGCTCACCACCATCGCGACGGCCCCGGGGCTACGAGCAGTACTTC. It translates to CASSPPSRRPRGYEQYF.

The chain couples TRBV2 to TRBJ2-1, with 7 bases fitting TRBD2. CDR3 length equals 14 residues. CDR1 and CDR2 (germline): SNHLY, FYNNEI. The junction had 6 bases not matched to a gene; V was cut back by 6 bases and J by 4 bases. In DNA, the CDR3 is TGTGCCAGCAGCGTAGGACTAGGATACAATGAGCAGTTCTTC. It codes for CASSVGLGYNEQFF. The complete variable domain, with remaining parts taken from reference TRBV2 and TRBJ2-1, reads EPEVTQTPSHQVTQMGQEVILRCVPISNHLYFYWYRQILGQKVEFLVSFYNNEISEKSEIFDDQFSVERPDGSNFTLKIRSTKLEDSAMYFCASSVGLGYNEQFFGPGTRLTVL.

Notes on this clone: An end of the junction differs from the germline gene, which may be a read error. The chain carries TRBV30 and TRBJ2-7; 8 nucleotides line up with TRBD2. CDR1 is GTSNPN, CDR2 SVGIG, per germline (reference sequence). The CDR3 is 12 residues long. The CDR3 bases are TGTGCCGGGAGAGCGGGAGCTTACGAGCAGTACTTC. Protein: CAGRAGAYEQYF.

The CDR3 reads CASSLRREKANTQYF. The DNA of the CDR3 is TGTGCCAGCAGCTTGAGGCGGGAGAAGGCGAATACGCAGTATTTT. This chain connects TRBV5-6 to TRBJ2-3; 7 nucleotides agree with TRBD2. Unmatched junction bases numbered 9, after V lost 1 base and J lost 7 bases. This CDR3 spans 15 amino acids. Germline V gives CDR1 SGHDT, CDR2 YYEEEE.

This clone has just a few counts. In nucleotides, the CDR3 is TGTGCCAGTAGGACCTTGGCGACACGATACAATGAGCAGTTCTTC. Its translation: CASRTLATRYNEQFF. The V gene is TRBV19, the J gene TRBJ2-1; D not resolved. CDR1 LNHDA and CDR2 SQIVND come from the germline V gene (reference sequence). Trimming stripped 6 bases from V and 4 bases from J, with 16 bases between. CDR3 length equals 15 residues.

Regarding this clone: This CDR3 is also generated by other DNA sequences in the sample. V and J are TRBV5-1 and TRBJ1-1; D is uncertain. This CDR3 is built from 13 residues. The germline V gene encodes CDR1 SGHRS and CDR2 YFSETQ. Between the trimmed V and J ends, which lost 3 bases and 1 base, there was a span of 7 bases. The CDR3 DNA reads TGCGCCAGCAGCTCCCGGGGGAACACTGAAGCTTTCTTT. Residues: CASSSRGNTEAFF.